This TCR beta chain was recorded in a study of cytomegalovirus exposure and HLA in healthy donors. General study points: The study labeled under 200 TCR beta chains cytomegalovirus-associated. Researchers left out some V segments, among them TRBV6-2 and TRBV6-3, as indistinguishable. Confirmation in vitro established that a few CMV-associated chains were specific for CMV antigens.

The CDR3 consists of 16 residues. The V gene lost 4 bases and the J gene lost 5 bases, with 18 bases spanning the gap. Germline CDR1 and CDR2: SGHNT and YYREEE (reference sequence). For this clone: Its antigen is not identified.

The PCR used 60 Vbeta and 13 Jbeta primers. Here immunoSEQ multiplex PCR was the method, and the copy in TCRdb shows in-frame clones only, minus some. Of tens of thousands of clones listed, around 70% are singletons. The chain recombines TRBV5-4 with TRBJ1-4; D perhaps matches TRBD1 (6 bases). This sequence was found in a woman aged 50 to 60 in good health and CMV-seropositive. Sequences were obtained from PBMCs. The CDR3 DNA sequence: TGTGCCAGCAGCCTAGGGGGAGGGGGGTCAAATGAAAAACTGTTTTTT. Translating gives CASSLGGGGSNEKLFF.